The next 9 T cell receptor beta chains were all read from a single sample in a study of shared clonotypes between healthy human individuals. Using immunoSEQ multiplex PCR, the repertoire was profiled, and TCRdb retains in-frame clones only, with some absent. The sample consists of some 2.3 million clones, about 92% of them appearing once. The sequenced sample was naive CD4+ T cells from PBMCs. Subset denoted: CD45RA+ positively selected. The source is a man younger than 35 in good health. Some clones in this sample may be carry-over from other donors' samples.

Remarks on this clone: Other nucleotide sequences in the sample specify the same CDR3. The CDR3, as DNA: TGTGCCAGCAGCTTAGGGGCCGGTACTGAAGCTTTCTTT. Protein sequence: CASSLGAGTEAFF. The J gene is TRBJ1-1, the V gene TRBV7-3; D may be TRBD1 (5 bases). Germline V gene lookup returns CDR1 SGHTA and CDR2 FQGTGA. This CDR3 comprises 13 residues. Trimming stripped 2 bases from V and 5 bases from J, with 9 bases between.

This chain uses TRBV7-9 with TRBJ1-2; D is undetermined. The CDR3 contains 14 residues. CDR1 is SEHNR and CDR2 is FQNEAQ in the germline V gene (reference sequence). Trimming shortened V by 5 bases and J by 2 bases, and 12 bases separated the two germline ends. The CDR3: CASSPGRWNYGYTF. For the CDR3, the DNA is TGTGCCAGCAGCCCTGGTAGGTGGAACTATGGCTACACCTTC.

The chain couples TRBV2 to TRBJ2-1; the match to TRBD2 covers 9 bases. Trimming removed 7 bases from V and 7 bases from J; junction bases left unmatched: 5. The V gene's germline CDR1 is SNHLY and CDR2 FYNNEI. This CDR3 is 13 amino acids long. The DNA of the CDR3 is TGTGCCAGCAAAGGACTAGCGAGGAATGAGCAGTTCTTC. Translating gives CASKGLARNEQFF.

The chain employs TRBV27 and TRBJ2-2, with D possibly matching TRBD2 (6 bases). The CDR3 consists of 17 residues. V lost 3 bases and J lost 1, with 15 bases in between. From germline, CDR1 is MNHEY and CDR2 SMNVEV (reference sequence). As DNA, the CDR3 is TGTGCCAGCAGTTTTAGTGCCGGGACTTTGAACACCGGGGAGCTGTTTTTT. Its translation is CASSFSAGTLNTGELFF.

On this clone itself: A much larger clone is a single base away; this may be a read error. This chain links TRBV5-1 with TRBJ1-1; unclear D gene. The germline V and J ends were trimmed by 0 bases and 0 bases, with 6 bases remaining between them. The CDR3 has 14 amino acids. Germline assignment: CDR1 SGHRS and CDR2 YFSETQ. The CDR3 region has the DNA TGCGCCAGCAGCTTGGCCAGGATGAACACTGAAGCTTTCTTT. It translates to CASSLARMNTEAFF.

The chain carries TRBV7-6 and TRBJ2-5; D is unclear. CDR3 length equals 12 residues. Trimming removed 5 bases at V and 5 bases at J, with 9 bases between. CDR1 SGHVS and CDR2 FNYEAQ come from the germline V gene. CDR3 nucleotide sequence: TGTGCCAGCAGCGGCCGCCGGGAGACCCAGTACTTC. Amino acids: CASSGRRETQYF.

This chain links TRBV6-4 with TRBJ1-1; D is unresolved. The CDR3 runs to 15 residues. V was clipped by 6 bases and J by 4 bases, with 18 bases between them. Germline V gene lookup returns CDR1 MRHNA and CDR2 SNTAGT. The CDR3 nucleotides are TGTGCCAGCAGGACGGGAAAAGGGAAGGCCACTGAAGCTTTCTTT. Protein: CASRTGKGKATEAFF.

The chain employs TRBV2 and TRBJ2-1; 12 nucleotides line up with TRBD2. This CDR3 has 16 residues. J lost 10 bases, V lost 7 bases, and 14 bases had no gene match. Germline V gives CDR1 SNHLY, CDR2 FYNNEI. The CDR3 region is CASTVPLAGGPGEQFF. CDR3 nucleotides: TGTGCCAGCACCGTACCCCTAGCGGGAGGGCCGGGAGAGCAGTTCTTC.

Of note for this clone: Other DNA sequences of this sample code for an identical CDR3. For the CDR3, the DNA is TGTGCCAGCAGCGTTTCTACTAGCACAGATACGCAGTATTTT. It specifies CASSVSTSTDTQYF. The chain uses TRBV9 and TRBJ2-3; no firm D call. The CDR3 totals 14 residues. Germline V gene data show CDR1 as SGDLS and CDR2 as YYNGEE. The V gene lost 2 bases and the J gene lost 0 bases, with 7 bases spanning the gap.